This T cell receptor (beta chain) was recorded in a study of T cell responses to AZD1222 COVID-19 vaccine. Investigators merged groups given second doses at roughly 4 or roughly 12 weeks. Study-level findings and limits: After two AZD1222 doses, spike-specific TCR breadth and depth rose versus day 0. Reports indicate that nearly half of spike-specific TCRs are directed at unmutated variant regions.

Points on this clone: Its antigen remains unknown.

The V gene end was trimmed by 4 bases and the J gene end by 2 bases; junction bases not matched to a gene: 5. Germline lookup yields CDR1 SGHRS and CDR2 YFSETQ. The CDR3 runs 14 residues. Data came from immunoSEQ multiplex PCR; TCRdb stores just in-frame clones and leaves some out. The sample shows 90,000 to 120,000 clones, 70% to 90% of them seen only once. The V gene is TRBV5-1, the J gene TRBJ1-1, with 7 bases that match TRBD1. This specimen was peripheral blood, taken 28 days after the second AZD1222 dose. The origin of this receptor is an adult who received the AZD1222 COVID-19 vaccine. This chain's CDR3 is CASSHTGVNTEAFF. The CDR3 DNA reads TGCGCCAGCAGCCATACAGGGGTAAACACTGAAGCTTTCTTT. The full variable domain, rest sourced from reference TRBV5-1 and TRBJ1-1, is KAGVTQTPRYLIKTRGQQVTLSCSPISGHRSVSWYQQTPGQGLQFLFEYFSETQRNKGNFPGRFSGRQFSNSRSEMNVSTLELGDSALYLCASSHTGVNTEAFFGQGTRLTVV.